What follows are 20 T cell receptor beta chains derived from one specimen sequenced in a study of blood T cell repertoires in COVID-19. The data were produced by immunoSEQ multiplex PCR, yet TCRdb's version contains in-frame clones alone and is incomplete. The sample consists of 140,000 to 150,000 clones, more than 75% of them appearing once. The sample taken for sequencing was peripheral blood. The receptors stem from a woman aged 45-65 years with active or convalescent COVID-19.

The chain links TRBV14 to TRBJ1-4, with D unresolved. CDR3 length: 14 residues. Germline-derived CDR1 and CDR2 are SGHDN and FVKESK. The ends were cut back, 1 base at V and 5 bases at J, with 8 bases in the middle. The CDR3 coding sequence is TGTGCCAGCAGCCAAGCACAGATAAATGAAAAACTGTTTTTT. Translating gives CASSQAQINEKLFF.

The rearrangement links TRBV18 to TRBJ1-1, with D uncertain. The germline gives CDR1 KGHSH, CDR2 LQKENI. The CDR3 is made up of 15 amino acids. Trimming shortened V by 1 base and J by 1 base, and 10 bases separated the two germline ends. The CDR3 coding sequence is TGTGCCAGCTCACCACAATACACGGGGAACACTGAAGCTTTCTTT. Translating gives CASSPQYTGNTEAFF.

This CDR3 reads CASSSDPGTGNTQYF. DNA for the CDR3: TGTGCCAGCAGCTCGGATCCCGGGACAGGCAATACGCAGTATTTT. The chain combines TRBV11-2 with TRBJ2-3, with 8 bases matching TRBD1. V gave up 4 bases and J gave up 7 bases; unmatched junction bases: 10. From germline, CDR1 is SGHAT and CDR2 FQNNGV. The CDR3 totals 15 residues.

A single count supports this clone. The chain carries TRBV4-1 and TRBJ2-7, with 8 bases identical to TRBD2. J was trimmed by 1 base and V by 0 bases; bases with no gene match: 8. The CDR3 extends over 17 amino acids. Germline CDR1 and CDR2: MGHRA and YSYEKL. CDR3 region: CASSQDGGRGASYEQYF. The CDR3, as DNA: TGCGCCAGCAGCCAAGATGGGGGGCGGGGGGCATCCTACGAGCAGTACTTC.

The chain has TRBV19 and TRBJ2-2; 11 bases are a match to TRBD2. V lost 10 bases to trimming and J lost 4 bases; unmatched junction nucleotides: 8. CDR3 length equals 15 residues. Looked up from germline, CDR1 is LNHDA and CDR2 is SQIVND (reference sequence). The CDR3 loop is CATRLAGTFTGELFF. Here the CDR3 DNA reads TGTGCCACCCGACTAGCGGGGACCTTCACCGGGGAGCTGTTTTTT.

The chain employs TRBV9 and TRBJ1-3; D may be TRBD1 (6 bases). The CDR3 is 19 amino acids. Trimming took 4 bases from V and 3 from J, leaving 26 bases between them. Looked up from germline, CDR1 is SGDLS and CDR2 is YYNGEE. Written as DNA, the CDR3 is TGTGCCAGCAGCTCCCCTAGGGTTGCGCGGGGGGCGAGTGGAAACACCATATATTTT. Encoded protein: CASSSPRVARGASGNTIYF.

This chain joins TRBV29-1 and TRBJ2-5; 9 bases are a match to TRBD2. The trim removed 6 bases at V and 5 bases at J, leaving 13 bases unmatched. The germline V gene has CDR1 SQVTM and CDR2 ANQGSEA. CDR3 size: 15 residues. The CDR3 protein is CSVTSGRDLRETQYF. The CDR3, as DNA: TGCAGCGTGACTAGCGGTAGGGACCTCCGGGAGACCCAGTACTTC. Drawing the rest from reference TRBV29-1 and TRBJ2-5, the complete variable domain is SAVISQKPSRDICQRGTSLTIQCQVDSQVTMMFWYRQQPGQSLTLIATANQGSEATYESGFVIDKFPISRPNLTFSTLTVSNMSPEDSSIYLCSVTSGRDLRETQYFGPGTRLLVL.

The chain has TRBV5-1 and TRBJ1-2, with unresolved D. The germline V and J ends were trimmed by 6 bases and 6 bases, with 24 bases remaining between them. This CDR3 has 16 residues. The germline gives CDR1 SGHRS, CDR2 YFSETQ. The CDR3 sequence: CASNPGSVPTRDGYTF. CDR3 coding DNA: TGCGCCAGCAACCCCGGGTCAGTACCTACTAGGGATGGCTACACCTTC.

The V and J genes are TRBV7-9 and TRBJ2-7; maybe TRBD1 (6 bases). With 6 bases removed from V and 0 bases from J, the gap between germline ends came to 12 bases. Germline lookup yields CDR1 SEHNR and CDR2 FQNEAQ (reference sequence). The CDR3 contains 14 residues. CDR3 sequence (DNA): TGTGCCAGCAGGATACAGGGAAACTCCTACGAGCAGTACTTC. Translated: CASRIQGNSYEQYF.

The chain carries TRBV9 and TRBJ2-7; a weak D match, TRBD1 (6 bases). Trimming removed 0 bases at V and 3 bases at J, with 10 bases between. This CDR3 spans 14 amino acids. The germline CDR1 and CDR2 sequences are SGDLS and YYNGEE. CDR3 sequence reads: CASSVGDTDYEQYF. CDR3 DNA: TGTGCCAGCAGCGTAGGGGACACAGACTACGAGCAGTACTTC.

The chain links TRBV4-3 to TRBJ2-5; a weak D match, TRBD1 (6 bases). Trimming removed 0 bases at V and 5 bases at J, with 10 bases between. CDR3 length equals 14 residues. From germline, CDR1 is LGHNA and CDR2 YSLEER. For the CDR3, the DNA is TGCGCCAGCAGCCAAGAACCAGGGGATGAGACCCAGTACTTC. Amino acids: CASSQEPGDETQYF.

The V gene is TRBV4-3, the J gene TRBJ2-7; D uncertain. The germline CDR1 and CDR2 sequences are LGHNA and YSLEER. Trimming cost V 0 bases and J 6 bases, with 12 bases left between them. The CDR3 totals 14 residues. The CDR3 sequence is CASSQDWANSEQYF. The CDR3 coding sequence is TGCGCCAGCAGCCAAGATTGGGCTAACAGCGAGCAGTACTTC.

The chain links TRBV28 to TRBJ2-7; D perhaps matches TRBD1 (6 bases). The CDR3 is 14 residues long. Germline loops: CDR1 MDHEN, CDR2 SYDVKM. The V and J ends lost 1 base and 4 bases respectively, with 11 bases between them. The CDR3 region is CASSLSYRAYEQYF. CDR3 sequence (DNA): TGTGCCAGCAGTTTATCGTACAGGGCTTACGAGCAGTACTTC.

The count of this clone is one. V usage is TRBV29-1 and J usage is TRBJ2-1; D is unclear. Germline CDR1 reads SQVTM; CDR2 reads ANQGSEA. Trimming cost V 4 bases and J 6 bases, with 4 bases left between them. CDR3 length: 10 residues. The CDR3 region has the DNA TGCAGCGTTGCCGTCAATGAGCAGTTCTTC. Translated: CSVAVNEQFF.

This clone was recorded only once. The chain uses TRBV30 and TRBJ2-7; 10 bases are shared with TRBD2. This CDR3 has 14 residues. Germline CDR1 GTSNPN, CDR2 SVGIG (reference sequence). Trimming took 2 bases from V and 2 from J; bases not matched to a gene: 3. The CDR3 DNA reads TGTGCCTGGAGTAAAAGCGGGGGGGCCTACGAGCAGTACTTC. Translating it yields CAWSKSGGAYEQYF.

This chain connects TRBV2 to TRBJ2-1; TRBD2 matches 13 bases. V shed 4 bases and J 5 bases; nucleotides not matched to a gene: 2. The length of the CDR3 is 15 residues. CDR1 is SNHLY, CDR2 FYNNEI, per germline. Here the CDR3 DNA reads TGTGCCAGCAGTGGGACTAGCGGGGGTAACAATGAGCAGTTCTTC. Amino acid sequence: CASSGTSGGNNEQFF. Variable domain in full (rest from reference TRBV2 and TRBJ2-1): EPEVTQTPSHQVTQMGQEVILRCVPISNHLYFYWYRQILGQKVEFLVSFYNNEISEKSEIFDDQFSVERPDGSNFTLKIRSTKLEDSAMYFCASSGTSGGNNEQFFGPGTRLTVL.

The chain recombines TRBV6-6 with TRBJ1-3, with D uncertain. The germline V gene has CDR1 MNHNY and CDR2 SVGAGI (reference sequence). The ends were cut back, 0 bases at V and 0 bases at J, with 6 bases in the middle. This CDR3 region has 15 residues. CDR3 protein: CASSYSGSSGNTIYF. CDR3 in DNA: TGTGCCAGCAGTTACTCGGGGAGCTCTGGAAACACCATATATTTT.

The J gene is TRBJ2-2, the V gene TRBV10-3; 9 bases agree with TRBD2. There are 16 residues in the CDR3. The V and J ends lost 10 bases and 4 bases, in that order; junction bases with no gene match: 13. Looked up from germline, CDR1 is ENHRY and CDR2 is SYGVKD. The CDR3, as DNA: TGTGCCACCCTGGGTAGCGGGAGACAGGTCACCGGGGAGCTGTTTTTT. It translates to CATLGSGRQVTGELFF.

The chain has TRBV5-1 and TRBJ2-5; TRBD2 aligns across 16 bases. Looked up from germline, CDR1 is SGHRS and CDR2 is YFSETQ. The CDR3 has 17 amino acids. J was trimmed by 5 bases and V by 4 bases; bases with no gene match: 8. CDR3 in DNA: TGCGCCAGCAGCCCGGGACTAGCGGGGGGGCCTGAGGAGACCCAGTACTTC. This gives the protein CASSPGLAGGPEETQYF.

The V call is TRBV27, the J call TRBJ2-3; 11 nucleotides align to TRBD2. With V trimmed by 6 bases and J by 2 bases, 4 bases remained unmatched. From germline, CDR1 is MNHEY and CDR2 SMNVEV (reference sequence). This CDR3 has 15 amino acids. This chain's CDR3 is CASRGTSGYTDTQYF. In DNA, the CDR3 is TGTGCCAGCAGGGGGACTAGCGGATACACAGATACGCAGTATTTT.